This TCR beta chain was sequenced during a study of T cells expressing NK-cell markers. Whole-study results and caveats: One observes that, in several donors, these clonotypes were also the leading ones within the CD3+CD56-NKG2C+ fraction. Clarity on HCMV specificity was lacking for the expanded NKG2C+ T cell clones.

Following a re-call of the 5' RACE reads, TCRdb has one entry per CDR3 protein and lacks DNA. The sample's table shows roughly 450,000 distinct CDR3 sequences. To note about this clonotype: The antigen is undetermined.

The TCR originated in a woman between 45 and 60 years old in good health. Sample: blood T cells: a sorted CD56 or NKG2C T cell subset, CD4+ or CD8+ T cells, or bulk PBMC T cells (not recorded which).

The CDR3 spells CASSYGHPGTQYF. The genes are TRBV6-5 and TRBJ2-5. Germline assignment: CDR1 MNHEY and CDR2 SVGAGI. This CDR3 has 13 residues.